This is a list of T cell receptor beta chains from one sample in a study of blood T cell repertoires in COVID-19. Using immunoSEQ multiplex PCR, the repertoire was profiled, and TCRdb retains in-frame clones only, with some absent. The table has tens of thousands of clones, around 79% seen once; the top ten hold around 3.5%. Specimen: peripheral blood. The receptor source for this set is a man in his 60s with acute or convalescent COVID-19. CDR3s include the opening cysteine and the closing phenylalanine or tryptophan. A D gene is named only where the DNA matches it firmly. Size is stated for part of the rows, as once, few or many counts, or as a class when the clone is expanded.

clone_size,v_call,d_call,j_call,cdr3_aa,cdr3_nt
.,TRBV6-5,.,TRBJ2-7,CASSRYREPTYEQYF,TGTGCCAGCAGCAGATACAGGGAGCCAACCTACGAGCAGTACTTC
.,TRBV4-1,TRBD2,TRBJ2-2,CASSQGMGGGELFF,TGCGCCAGCAGCCAAGGAATGGGAGGGGGGGAGCTGTTTTTT
.,TRBV19,TRBD1,TRBJ1-2,CASTIQGASGYTF,TGTGCCAGTACCATCCAGGGGGCCAGTGGCTACACCTTC
.,TRBV7-9,TRBD1,TRBJ1-2,CAGSGQGAPSYGYTF,TGTGCCGGGTCCGGACAGGGGGCGCCTTCATATGGCTACACCTTC
few,TRBV28,.,TRBJ2-7,CASSPIGFSVEQYF,TGTGCCAGCAGTCCGATAGGTTTTAGCGTCGAGCAGTACTTC
.,TRBV19,TRBD1,TRBJ1-5,CASSTWGQGNQPQHF,TGTGCCAGTAGTACCTGGGGACAGGGTAATCAGCCCCAGCATTTT
once,TRBV4-2,.,TRBJ2-3,CASSQDRGTDTQYF,TGTGCCAGCAGCCAAGATAGGGGGACAGATACGCAGTATTTT
few,TRBV6-5,.,TRBJ2-3,CASRGGGTDTQYF,TGTGCCAGCAGGGGCGGGGGCACAGATACGCAGTATTTT
.,TRBV6-4,TRBD1,TRBJ1-3,CASKRDSGAGNTIYF,TGTGCCAGCAAACGGGACAGCGGAGCTGGAAACACCATATATTTT
.,TRBV24-1,.,TRBJ1-5,CATSSAGFGNQPQHF,TGTGCCACCAGTTCAGCAGGGTTCGGAAATCAGCCCCAGCATTTT
.,TRBV7-8,.,TRBJ1-1,CASSFPRFESTEAFF,TGTGCCAGCAGCTTCCCTAGATTCGAGAGCACTGAAGCTTTCTTT
.,TRBV24-1,TRBD1,TRBJ1-1,CATSDWGTGGNTEAFF,TGTGCCACCAGTGATTGGGGGACAGGGGGGAACACTGAAGCTTTCTTT
once,TRBV14,.,TRBJ2-7,CASSVNRNAYYEQYF,TGTGCCAGCAGTGTAAACAGGAACGCCTACTACGAGCAGTACTTC
once,TRBV7-6,.,TRBJ1-1,CASSLGAGINTEAFF,TGTGCCAGCAGCTTAGGGGCAGGAATAAACACTGAAGCTTTCTTT
.,TRBV27,TRBD2,TRBJ2-1,CASSPGGSYNEQFF,TGTGCCAGCAGTCCGGGGGGATCATATAATGAGCAGTTCTTC
.,TRBV20-1,TRBD1,TRBJ2-1,CSASYRSGTGRGGSYNEQFF,TGCAGTGCTAGTTACCGCTCTGGGACAGGGAGGGGAGGGTCCTACAATGAGCAGTTCTTC